The source of this T cell receptor beta chain is a study of T cells in Graves' hyperthyroidism and ophthalmopathy (dated by TCRdb to the late 2010s). Some background on the complete study: Peripheral blood was sampled at the time of initial diagnosis, prior to any treatment. TCR V-J signatures able to tell the groups apart were searched for in a discovery cohort of approximately 95 patients, of whom 40 to 45 had Graves' ophthalmopathy and some 60 had stable Graves' hyperthyroidism. Prospective prediction of ophthalmopathy was tested in an independent validation cohort of 18 to 20 hyperthyroidism patients and 17 patients who later progressed to ophthalmopathy. The approximately 98 discovery patients were randomly divided into training and test sets at a 7:3 ratio. In addition, the study compared T-cell repertoires in thyroid tissue and in blood from about 6 Graves' hyperthyroidism patients. After blood sampling, hyperthyroidism patients were treated with methimazole at a starting dose of 30 mg daily, and ophthalmopathy patients were treated with high-dose intravenous methylprednisolone. TCR Vbeta CDR3 sequencing of approximately 140 peripheral blood samples (43 ophthalmopathy, 70 to 85 hyperthyroidism and roughly 17 progressor patients) is reported in the paper. Paper-wide results and their limitations: A model built on a 13 V-J signature distinguished ophthalmopathy from stable hyperthyroidism, reaching roughly 88% sensitivity and around 81% specificity in cross-validation and 80%/75% in testing. No statistical method was used to set the sample size in advance, and investigators knew the group allocation. In validation, the model predicted progression to ophthalmopathy a median of approximately 6.6 months before onset, with about 71% sensitivity and about 72% specificity. Most expanded thyroid clonotypes (frequency above 0.001) were also found in blood, which suggests that blood repertoires may mirror thyroid immune responses.

Ophthalmopathy patients had moderately to severely active disease, with a Clinical Activity Score of 3 or more, a NOSPECS grade of 4 or more, and a disease duration of less than 3 months. Patients with uncontrolled infections, other autoimmune diseases, pregnancy or lactation were excluded. Diagnoses were based on clinical symptoms, serum thyroxine and TRAb, thyroid ultrasound and orbital computed tomography. Ficoll-Paque density gradient centrifugation was used to isolate PBMCs from about 10 ml of fresh peripheral blood. Total RNA was extracted using Trizol reagent, and RNA quality was assessed on an Agilent 2100 Bioanalyzer. The CDR3 holds 14 amino acids from the cysteine to the phenylalanine. Of all the DNA, just the CDR3 is kept, 42 bases in frame from base 1. Deletion took 6 bases off V and 13 bases off J, with a span of 22 bases between the germline ends. CDR1 MNHNS and CDR2 SASEGT were looked up in the germline V gene.

The sample holds a few counts of this clonotype. The clone's antigen remains unknown. One base away there is no much larger clone; base qualities are not given. The TCR beta CDR3 regions were amplified from the RNA transcripts. A first-round RT-PCR of the TCR CDR3 used the HTBI primer set with the Qiagen OneStep RT-PCR kit. A second multiplex PCR round built the libraries, followed by size selection and purification. The libraries were sequenced on an Illumina HiSeq2000 using paired-end 100 bp reads. On the study's bioinformatics: SOAPnuke was used to process the raw data, removing reads that contained adapters or uncalled bases, had a mean Phred below 15, or lacked an exact match to the constant primer or identifier. COPE v1.2.5 was used to merge the high-quality paired reads, and each unique nucleotide sequence was defined as a clonotype. MiTCR v1.1 was used to align clonotypes to the IMGT TRBV, TRBD and TRBJ reference segments. The analysis included only V-J combinations with a frequency above 0.0001, which together covered 99% to 99.2% of the repertoires. A TCS score was defined as the ratio of F50 (clonal expansion) to E x V (chaos), with BLOSUM62-based TCRdist applied between CDR3 peptides within each V-J. Welch's t-statistics and random forest reduced several hundred V-J features to 13, which were used in a naive Bayes classifier (R e1071). Clones were called with MiXCR by TCRdb after fastp trimmed the public reads at Q25, and only in-frame beta chains were retained. Identical CDR3 proteins give one entry, which carries the most common genes and DNA. TCRdb's processing, not the study's, gives the V and J calls here. In all, the sample holds around 570,000 distinct CDR3 sequences, and just under 20% of those were seen once. The ten biggest clones cover 47% of the sample.

Sequencing input: blood. The chain joins TRBV6-1 to TRBJ1-5; tentative D gene TRBD1, with 5 bases matching. The clonotype was recovered from a middle-aged man with Graves' ophthalmopathy. The encoded CDR3 is CASRPSMGGSTQHF. The nucleotide sequence reads as follows: TGTGCCAGCAGGCCCTCAATGGGGGGGTCCACTCAGCATTTT.